This record looks at one T cell receptor beta chain sequence and its context. Its matching antigen is unknown. One entry per CDR3 protein, called by TCRdb with MiXCR from the 5' RACE reads. The table includes roughly 45,000 distinct CDR3 sequences, approximately 23% detected once. The sorted Tregs were CD4+CD25+CD127-/low cells. V was clipped by 5 bases and J by 4 bases, with 14 bases between them. CDR1 is SGHAT and CDR2 is FQNNGV in the germline V gene. This CDR3 has 14 amino acids. Whole-study findings and limits: Whole repertoires were not studied in the larger cohort, only one V-J beta rearrangement.

V and J are TRBV11-2 and TRBJ2-5, with D maybe TRBD2 (5 bases). The clonotype comes from a female donor with breast cancer. Material for sequencing was Tregs sorted from a lymph node. CDR3 in amino acids: CASSPVVAGETQYF. The CDR3 nucleotides are TGTGCCAGCAGCCCAGTGGTCGCGGGAGAGACCCAGTACTTC. The full variable domain, with the rest looked up from reference TRBV11-2 and TRBJ2-5, is EAGVAQSPRYKIIEKRQSVAFWCNPISGHATLYWYQQILGQGPKLLIQFQNNGVVDDSQLPKDRFSAERLKGVDSTLKIQPAKLEDSAVYLCASSPVVAGETQYFGPGTRLLVL.